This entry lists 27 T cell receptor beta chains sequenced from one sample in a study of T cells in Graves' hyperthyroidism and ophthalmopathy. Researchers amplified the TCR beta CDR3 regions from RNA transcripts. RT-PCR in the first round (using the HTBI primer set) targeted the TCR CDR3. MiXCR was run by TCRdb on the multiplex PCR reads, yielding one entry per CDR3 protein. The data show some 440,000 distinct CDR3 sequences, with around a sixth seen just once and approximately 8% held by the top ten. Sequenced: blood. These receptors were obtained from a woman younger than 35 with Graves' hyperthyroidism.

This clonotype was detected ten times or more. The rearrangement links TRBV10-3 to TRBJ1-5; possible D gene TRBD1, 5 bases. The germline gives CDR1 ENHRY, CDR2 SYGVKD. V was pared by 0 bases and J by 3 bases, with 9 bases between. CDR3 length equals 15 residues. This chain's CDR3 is CAISESGPNNQPQHF. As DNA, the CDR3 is TGTGCCATCAGTGAGTCGGGGCCGAACAATCAGCCCCAGCATTTT.

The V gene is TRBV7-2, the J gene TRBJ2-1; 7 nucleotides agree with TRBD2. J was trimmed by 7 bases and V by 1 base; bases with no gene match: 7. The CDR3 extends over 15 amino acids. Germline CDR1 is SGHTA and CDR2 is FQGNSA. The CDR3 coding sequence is TGTGCCAGCAGCTTAGGACGGGGGGTACAGAATGAGCAGTTCTTC. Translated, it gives CASSLGRGVQNEQFF.

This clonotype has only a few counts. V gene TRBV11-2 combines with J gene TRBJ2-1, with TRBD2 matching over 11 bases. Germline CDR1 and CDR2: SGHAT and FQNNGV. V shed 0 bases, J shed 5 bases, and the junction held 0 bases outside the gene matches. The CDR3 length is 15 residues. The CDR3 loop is CASSLDSGRDNEQFF. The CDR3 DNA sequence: TGTGCCAGCAGCTTAGATAGCGGGAGGGACAATGAGCAGTTCTTC.

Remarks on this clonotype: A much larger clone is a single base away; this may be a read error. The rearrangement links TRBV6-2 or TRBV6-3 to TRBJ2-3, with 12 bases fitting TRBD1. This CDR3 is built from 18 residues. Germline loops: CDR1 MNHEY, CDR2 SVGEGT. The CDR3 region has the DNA TGTGCCAACAGTTACTCAGCCGGGACAGGGGGCGCAGTAGATACGCAGTATTTT. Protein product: CANSYSAGTGGAVDTQYF.

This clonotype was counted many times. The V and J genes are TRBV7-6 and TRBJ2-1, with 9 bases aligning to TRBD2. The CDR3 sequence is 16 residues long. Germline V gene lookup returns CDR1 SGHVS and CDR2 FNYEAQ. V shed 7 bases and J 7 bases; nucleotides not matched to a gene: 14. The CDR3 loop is CASTSGGEAGGNEQFF. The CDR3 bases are TGTGCCAGCACCTCAGGTGGGGAAGCGGGAGGAAATGAGCAGTTCTTC. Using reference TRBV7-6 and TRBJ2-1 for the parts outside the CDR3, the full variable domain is GAGVSQSPRYKVTKRGQDVALRCDPISGHVSLYWYRQALGQGPEFLTYFNYEAQQDKSGLPNDRFSAERPEGSISTLTIQRTEQRDSAMYRCASTSGGEAGGNEQFFGPGTRLTVL.

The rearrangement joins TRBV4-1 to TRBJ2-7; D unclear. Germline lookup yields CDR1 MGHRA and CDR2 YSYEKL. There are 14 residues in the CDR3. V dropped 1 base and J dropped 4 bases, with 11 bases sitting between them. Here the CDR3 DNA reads TGCGCCAGCAGCCAAGGCCAGGTCTGGTACGAGCAGTACTTC. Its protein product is CASSQGQVWYEQYF.

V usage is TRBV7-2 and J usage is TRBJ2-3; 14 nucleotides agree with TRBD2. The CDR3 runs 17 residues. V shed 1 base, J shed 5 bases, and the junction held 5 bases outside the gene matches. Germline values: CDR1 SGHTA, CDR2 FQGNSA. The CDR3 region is CASSLELGLAGGDTQYF. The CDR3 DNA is TGTGCCAGCAGCTTAGAACTTGGACTAGCGGGAGGAGATACGCAGTATTTT.

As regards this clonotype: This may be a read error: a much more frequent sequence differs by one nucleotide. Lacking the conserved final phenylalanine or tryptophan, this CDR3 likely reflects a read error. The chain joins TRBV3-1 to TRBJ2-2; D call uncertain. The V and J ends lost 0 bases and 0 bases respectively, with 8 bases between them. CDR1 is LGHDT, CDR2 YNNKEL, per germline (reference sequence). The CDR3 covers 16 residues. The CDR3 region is CASSQDSNANTGELFL. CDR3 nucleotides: TGTGCCAGCAGCCAAGATTCCAACGCGAACACCGGGGAGCTGTTTCTT.

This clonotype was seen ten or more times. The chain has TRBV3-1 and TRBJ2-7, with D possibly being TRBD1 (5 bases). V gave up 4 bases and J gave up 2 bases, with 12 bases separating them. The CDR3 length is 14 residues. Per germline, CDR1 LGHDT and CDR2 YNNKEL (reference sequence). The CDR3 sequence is CASSPEGAPYEQYF. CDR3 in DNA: TGTGCCAGCAGCCCCGAAGGGGCCCCCTACGAGCAGTACTTC.

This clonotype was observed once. CDR3 sequence (DNA): TGCAGTGCTAGTTCATCGGATGAGCAGTTCTTC. Translating it yields CSASSSDEQFF. The rearrangement links TRBV20-1 to TRBJ2-1, with D unresolved. This CDR3 comprises 11 residues. Germline loops: CDR1 DFQATT, CDR2 SNEGSKA (reference sequence). V was cut by 3 bases and J by 8 bases, with 8 bases left in between.

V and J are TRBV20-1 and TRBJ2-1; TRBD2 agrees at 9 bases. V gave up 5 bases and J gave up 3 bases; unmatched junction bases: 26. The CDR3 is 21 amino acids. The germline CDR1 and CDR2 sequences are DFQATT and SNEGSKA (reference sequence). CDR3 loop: CSALGTAGLAGTPKDYNEQFF. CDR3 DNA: TGCAGTGCTTTGGGGACAGCAGGGCTAGCGGGGACCCCTAAAGACTACAATGAGCAGTTCTTC.

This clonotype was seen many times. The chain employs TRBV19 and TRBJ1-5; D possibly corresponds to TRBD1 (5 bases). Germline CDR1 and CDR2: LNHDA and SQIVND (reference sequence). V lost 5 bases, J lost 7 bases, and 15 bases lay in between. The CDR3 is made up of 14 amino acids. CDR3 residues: CASSGQGLGQPQHF. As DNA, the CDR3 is TGTGCCAGTAGTGGGCAGGGATTAGGACAGCCCCAGCATTTT.

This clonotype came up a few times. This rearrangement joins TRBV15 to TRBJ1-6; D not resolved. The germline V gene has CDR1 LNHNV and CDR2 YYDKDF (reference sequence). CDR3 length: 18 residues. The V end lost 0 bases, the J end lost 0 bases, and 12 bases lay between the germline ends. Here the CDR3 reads CATSRDRSPSSYNSPLHF. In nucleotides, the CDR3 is TGTGCCACCAGCAGAGATAGAAGCCCGAGCTCCTATAATTCACCCCTCCACTTT.

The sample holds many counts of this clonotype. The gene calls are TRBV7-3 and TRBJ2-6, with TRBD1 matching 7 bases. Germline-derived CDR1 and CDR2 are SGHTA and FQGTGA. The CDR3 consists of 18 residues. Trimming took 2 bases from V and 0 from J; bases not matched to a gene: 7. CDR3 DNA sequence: TGTGCCAGCAGCTTACGAGGGGGCAAGAACTCTGGGGCCAACGTCCTGACTTTC. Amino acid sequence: CASSLRGGKNSGANVLTF.

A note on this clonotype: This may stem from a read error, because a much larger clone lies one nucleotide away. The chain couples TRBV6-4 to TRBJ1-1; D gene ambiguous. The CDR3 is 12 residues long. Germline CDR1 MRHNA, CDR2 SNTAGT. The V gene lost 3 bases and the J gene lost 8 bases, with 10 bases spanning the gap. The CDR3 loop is CASSDISLEAFF. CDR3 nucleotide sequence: TGTGCCAGCAGTGATATTAGTCTAGAAGCTTTCTTT.

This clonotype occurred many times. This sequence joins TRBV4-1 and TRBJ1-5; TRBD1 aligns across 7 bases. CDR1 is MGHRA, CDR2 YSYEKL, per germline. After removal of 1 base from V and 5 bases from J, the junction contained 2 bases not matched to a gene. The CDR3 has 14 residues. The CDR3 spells CASSQVGQDQPQHF. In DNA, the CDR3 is TGCGCCAGCAGCCAAGTAGGACAGGATCAGCCCCAGCATTTT.

For the CDR3, the DNA is TGTGCCAGTAGTATAGCCCGAGGCGGGCACGACTCCTACGAGCAGTACTTC. It codes for CASSIARGGHDSYEQYF. This sequence joins TRBV19 and TRBJ2-7, with a tentative D call TRBD2 (5 bases). Per the germline V gene, CDR1 is LNHDA and CDR2 is SQIVND (reference sequence). V shed 1 base and J shed 0 bases, with 16 bases lying between them. The CDR3 is 17 amino acids.

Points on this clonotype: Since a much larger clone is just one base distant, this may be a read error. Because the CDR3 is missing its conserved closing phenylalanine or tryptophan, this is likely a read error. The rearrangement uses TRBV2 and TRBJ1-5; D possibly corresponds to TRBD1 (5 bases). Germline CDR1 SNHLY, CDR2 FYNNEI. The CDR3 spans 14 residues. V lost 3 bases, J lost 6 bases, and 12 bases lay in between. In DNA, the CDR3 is TGTGCCAGCAGTGAGGGGCAGGGTGGTCAGCCCCAGCATTCT. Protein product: CASSEGQGGQPQHS.

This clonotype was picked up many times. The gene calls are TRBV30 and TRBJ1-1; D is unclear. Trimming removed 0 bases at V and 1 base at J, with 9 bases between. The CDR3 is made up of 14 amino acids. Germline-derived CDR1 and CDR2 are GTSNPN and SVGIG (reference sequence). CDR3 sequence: CAWSVIWENTEAFF. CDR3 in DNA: TGTGCCTGGAGTGTAATCTGGGAGAACACTGAAGCTTTCTTT.

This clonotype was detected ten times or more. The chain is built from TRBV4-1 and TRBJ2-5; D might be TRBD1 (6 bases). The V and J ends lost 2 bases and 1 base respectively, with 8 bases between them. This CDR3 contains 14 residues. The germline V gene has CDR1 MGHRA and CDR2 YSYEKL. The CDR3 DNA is TGCGCCAGCAGCCAACCGGACAGCCAAGAGACCCAGTACTTC. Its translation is CASSQPDSQETQYF.

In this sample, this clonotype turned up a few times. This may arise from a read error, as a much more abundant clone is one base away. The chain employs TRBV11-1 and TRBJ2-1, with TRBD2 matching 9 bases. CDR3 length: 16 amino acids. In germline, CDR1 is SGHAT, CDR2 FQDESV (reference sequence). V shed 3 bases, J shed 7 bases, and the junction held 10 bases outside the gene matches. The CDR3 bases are TGTGCCAGCAGCTTCACCGGGATTAGCGGGAGTAATGAGCAGTTCTTC. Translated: CASSFTGISGSNEQFF.

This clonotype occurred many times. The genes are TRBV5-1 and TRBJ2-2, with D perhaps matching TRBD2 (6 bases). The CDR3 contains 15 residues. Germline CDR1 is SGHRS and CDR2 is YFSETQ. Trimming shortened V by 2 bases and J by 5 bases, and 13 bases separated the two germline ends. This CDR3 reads CASSFNGGVTGELFF. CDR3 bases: TGCGCCAGCAGCTTCAACGGGGGAGTTACCGGGGAGCTGTTTTTT.

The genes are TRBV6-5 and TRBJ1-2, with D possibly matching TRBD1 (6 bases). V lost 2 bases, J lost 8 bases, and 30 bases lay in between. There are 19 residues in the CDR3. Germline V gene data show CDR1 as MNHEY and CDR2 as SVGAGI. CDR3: CASSYTSGTRVPRLLGYTF. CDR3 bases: TGTGCCAGCAGTTACACGTCCGGGACAAGGGTCCCTCGCCTCTTAGGCTACACCTTC.

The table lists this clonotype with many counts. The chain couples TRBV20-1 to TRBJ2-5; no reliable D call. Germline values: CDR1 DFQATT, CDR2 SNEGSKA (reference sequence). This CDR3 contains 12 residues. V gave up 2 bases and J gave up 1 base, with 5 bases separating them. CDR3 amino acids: CSARPLQETQYF. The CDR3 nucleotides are TGCAGTGCTAGACCCCTCCAAGAGACCCAGTACTTC.

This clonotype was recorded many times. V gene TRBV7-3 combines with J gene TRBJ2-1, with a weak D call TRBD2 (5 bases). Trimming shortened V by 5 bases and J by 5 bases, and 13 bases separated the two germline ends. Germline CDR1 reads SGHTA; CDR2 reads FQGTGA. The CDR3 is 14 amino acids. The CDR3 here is CASSTGKGNNEQFF. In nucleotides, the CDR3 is TGTGCCAGCAGCACGGGAAAAGGGAACAATGAGCAGTTCTTC. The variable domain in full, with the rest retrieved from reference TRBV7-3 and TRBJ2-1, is GAGVSQTPSNKVTEKGKYVELRCDPISGHTALYWYRQSLGQGPEFLIYFQGTGAADDSGLPNDRFFAVRPEGSVSTLKIQRTERGDSAVYLCASSTGKGNNEQFFGPGTRLTVL.

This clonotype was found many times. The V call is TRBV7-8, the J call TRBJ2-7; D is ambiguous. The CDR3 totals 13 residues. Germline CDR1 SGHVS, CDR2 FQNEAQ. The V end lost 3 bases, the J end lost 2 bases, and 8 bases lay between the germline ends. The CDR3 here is CASSFRIPYEQYF. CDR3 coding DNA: TGTGCCAGCAGCTTCAGGATCCCCTACGAGCAGTACTTC.

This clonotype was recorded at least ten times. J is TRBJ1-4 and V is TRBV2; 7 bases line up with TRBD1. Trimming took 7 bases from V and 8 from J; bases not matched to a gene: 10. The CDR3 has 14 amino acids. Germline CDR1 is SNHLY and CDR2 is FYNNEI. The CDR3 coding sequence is TGTGCCAGCAACCTCCTAGGGGGCGGCGAAAAACTGTTTTTT. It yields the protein CASNLLGGGEKLFF.